A single sample is the source of the 8 T cell receptor beta chains below, sequenced in a study of memory CD4+ T cells and cytomegalovirus serostatus. Single viable CD3+CD4+CD8-CD45RO+ cells were sorted as the memory CD4+ T cells. TCRdb's table, derived via immunoSEQ multiplex PCR, lists solely in-frame clones and lacks some. The table records 60,000 to 70,000 clones, around 80% of them present only once. Sequences were obtained from memory CD4+ T cells from blood. Receptors were obtained from an adult in good health and CMV-seronegative. Some clones in this sample may be carry-over from other donors' samples.

J is TRBJ2-2 and V is TRBV30; 8 positions match TRBD1. With 3 bases clipped from V and 4 bases from J, the junction kept 10 bases outside the gene matches. Germline V gene data show CDR1 as GTSNPN and CDR2 as SVGIG (reference sequence). CDR3 length: 16 amino acids. CDR3 in DNA: TGTGCCTGGAGAGGACAGGGATTGAGAGGCACCGGGGAGCTGTTTTTT. It specifies CAWRGQGLRGTGELFF.

This chain uses TRBV6-1 with TRBJ1-2; maybe TRBD1 (6 bases). Trimming removed 6 bases at V and 7 bases at J, with 12 bases between. The CDR3 length is 12 residues. Germline V gene sequence: CDR1 MNHNS, CDR2 SASEGT. Here the CDR3 DNA reads TGTGCCAGCAGAAAACAGGGTTCTGGCTACACCTTC. Protein sequence: CASRKQGSGYTF.

The V and J genes are TRBV7-9 and TRBJ1-2, with 7 bases identical to TRBD1. This CDR3 is built from 13 residues. Unmatched junction bases numbered 0, after V lost 2 bases and J lost 3 bases. Germline V gene sequence: CDR1 SEHNR, CDR2 FQNEAQ (reference sequence). CDR3 protein: CASSLQGDYGYTF. The CDR3 DNA is TGTGCCAGCAGCTTACAGGGGGACTATGGCTACACCTTC.

This clone showed up just a few times. This CDR3 reads CASSVGGLYNEQFF. Here the CDR3 DNA reads TGTGCCAGCAGCGTAGGGGGACTTTACAATGAGCAGTTCTTC. The J gene is TRBJ2-1, the V gene TRBV9, with a weak D call TRBD2 (6 bases). The CDR3 length is 14 residues. The V end lost 0 bases, the J end lost 4 bases, and 8 bases lay between the germline ends. Germline CDR1 SGDLS, CDR2 YYNGEE.

In the case of this clone: This sequence may be a read error, since a much larger clone differs from it by one base. Other DNA sequences within the sample encode an identical CDR3. The rearrangement links TRBV7-2 to TRBJ1-1; possible D gene TRBD1, 5 bases. The CDR3 loop spans 14 amino acids. Trimming removed 2 bases from V and 3 bases from J, with 10 bases in between. Germline values: CDR1 SGHTA, CDR2 FQGNSA. The CDR3 loop is CASSLQGGDTEAFF. The CDR3 DNA is TGTGCCAGCAGCTTACAGGGTGGGGACACTGAAGCTTTCTTT.

The chain joins TRBV4-1 to TRBJ1-4, with D maybe TRBD1 (5 bases). There are 15 residues in the CDR3. Germline CDR1 and CDR2: MGHRA and YSYEKL. Trimming shortened V by 1 base and J by 10 bases, and 16 bases separated the two germline ends. CDR3 DNA: TGCGCCAGCAGCCAAGGAACCTCCGGGACCGTAAAACTGTTTTTT. Its protein is CASSQGTSGTVKLFF.

The chain is built from TRBV15 and TRBJ2-5, with D tentatively TRBD2 (6 bases). Germline values: CDR1 LNHNV, CDR2 YYDKDF (reference sequence). CDR3 length: 16 residues. With 1 base removed from V and 3 bases from J, the gap between germline ends came to 15 bases. CDR3 protein: CATSRGDSSAEETQYF. The CDR3 coding sequence is TGTGCCACCAGCAGAGGGGACTCTAGCGCGGAAGAGACCCAGTACTTC. Drawing the rest from reference TRBV15 and TRBJ2-5, the complete variable domain is DAMVIQNPRYQVTQFGKPVTLSCSQTLNHNVMYWYQQKSSQAPKLLFHYYDKDFNNEADTPDNFQSRRPNTSFCFLDIRSPGLGDTAMYLCATSRGDSSAEETQYFGPGTRLLVL.

Note on this clone: This specimen includes other DNA sequences encoding the same CDR3. CDR3 sequence reads: CASSFPGGSYNSPLHF. The CDR3, as DNA: TGTGCCAGCAGCTTCCCAGGTGGATCCTATAATTCACCCCTCCACTTT. This chain connects TRBV5-6 to TRBJ1-6, with D unresolved. Germline-derived CDR1 and CDR2 are SGHDT and YYEEEE. V gave up 2 bases and J gave up 1 base, with 10 bases separating them. The CDR3 covers 16 residues.